This TCR beta chain was identified during a study of shared clonotypes between healthy human individuals. Study at large: A couple of female and three male donors aged 18 to 49 were enrolled. Study outcomes and limitations: Only blood underwent sampling, and tissue repertoires likely differ.

Concerning this clone: The antigen is not known.

Only in-frame clones appear in the TCRdb table, and some are missing; sequencing was by immunoSEQ multiplex PCR. Counted here are about 1,500,000 clones, over 95% occurring once; the ten biggest clones make up approximately 1.1%. Germline trimming cut 4 bases from V and 2 bases from J; bases unmatched to any gene: 8. The CDR3 totals 17 residues. Germline V gene lookup returns CDR1 SGHDT and CDR2 YYEEEE. The chain is built from TRBV5-6 and TRBJ2-7, with 14 bases identical to TRBD2. The sequencing sample was made of naive CD4+ T cells sorted from blood. Subset denoted: CD45RA+ positively selected. The origin of this receptor is a man under 40 in good health. The CDR3 protein is CASSRRTSGRPTYEQYF. CDR3 sequence (DNA): TGTGCCAGCAGCAGGCGGACTAGCGGGAGGCCAACCTACGAGCAGTACTTC.